This TCR beta chain was captured in a study of T cells in Graves' hyperthyroidism and ophthalmopathy. This CDR3 has 16 amino acids. Details on this clonotype: Possible read error: a much larger clone is one base away.

Amplification targeted TCR beta CDR3 regions from RNA transcripts. HTBI primers were employed in a first-round RT-PCR of the TCR CDR3. TCRdb re-called the multiplex PCR reads through MiXCR, storing one row per CDR3 protein. This sample has about 600,000 distinct CDR3 sequences; 14% occur once, and the top ten carry roughly 6.9%. The receptor comes from a woman younger than 35 with Graves' ophthalmopathy. V and J are TRBV12-3 or TRBV12-4 and TRBJ2-1; a possible D gene is TRBD1 (6 bases). The specimen was blood. The CDR3 DNA sequence: TGTGCCAGCAGTCCACCACAGGGAAGTTCGCACAATAAGCAGTTCTTC. Residues: CASSPPQGSSHNKQFF.